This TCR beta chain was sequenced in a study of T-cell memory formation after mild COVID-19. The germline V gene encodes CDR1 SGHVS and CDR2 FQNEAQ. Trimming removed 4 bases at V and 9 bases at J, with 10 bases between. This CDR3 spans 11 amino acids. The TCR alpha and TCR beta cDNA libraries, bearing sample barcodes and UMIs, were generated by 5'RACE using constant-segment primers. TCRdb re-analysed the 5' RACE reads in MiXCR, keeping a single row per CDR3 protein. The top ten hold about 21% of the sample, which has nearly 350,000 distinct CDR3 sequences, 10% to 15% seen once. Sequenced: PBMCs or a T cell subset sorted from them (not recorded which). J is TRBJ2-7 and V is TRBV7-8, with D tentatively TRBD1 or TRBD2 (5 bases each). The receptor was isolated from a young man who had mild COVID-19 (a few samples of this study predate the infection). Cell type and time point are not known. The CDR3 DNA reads TGTGCCAGCAGCTCAAGGGACGCGCAGTACTTC. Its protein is CASSSRDAQYF. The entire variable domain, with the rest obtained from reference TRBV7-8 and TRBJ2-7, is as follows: GAGVSQSPRYKVAKRGQDVALRCDPISGHVSLFWYQQALGQGPEFLTYFQNEAQLDKSGLPSDRFFAERPEGSVSTLKIQRTQQEDSAVYLCASSSRDAQYFGPGTRLTVT.